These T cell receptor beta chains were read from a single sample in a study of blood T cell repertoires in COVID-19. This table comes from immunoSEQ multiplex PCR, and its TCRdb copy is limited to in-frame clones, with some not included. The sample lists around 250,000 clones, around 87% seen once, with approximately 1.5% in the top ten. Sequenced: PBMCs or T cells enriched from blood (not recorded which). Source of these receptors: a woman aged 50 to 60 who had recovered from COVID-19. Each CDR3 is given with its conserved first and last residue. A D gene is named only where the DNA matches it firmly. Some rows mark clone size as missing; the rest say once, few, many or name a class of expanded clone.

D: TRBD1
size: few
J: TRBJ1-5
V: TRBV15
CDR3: CATSKPGQGNQPQHF
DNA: TGTGCCACCAGCAAACCGGGACAGGGAAATCAGCCCCAGCATTTT

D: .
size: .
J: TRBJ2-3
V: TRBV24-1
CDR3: CATGGTSTDTQYF
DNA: TGTGCCACCGGAGGTACTAGCACAGATACGCAGTATTTT

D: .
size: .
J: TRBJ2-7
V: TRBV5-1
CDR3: CASSWAAGEGEQYF
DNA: TGCGCCAGCAGCTGGGCGGCAGGGGAGGGCGAGCAGTACTTC

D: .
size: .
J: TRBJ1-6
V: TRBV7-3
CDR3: CASSSGANSPLHF
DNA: TGTGCCAGCAGTTCGGGAGCCAATTCACCCCTCCACTTT

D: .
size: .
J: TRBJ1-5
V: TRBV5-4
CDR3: CASSLEGFGQPQHF
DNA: TGTGCCAGCAGCTTGGAAGGATTCGGGCAGCCCCAGCATTTT

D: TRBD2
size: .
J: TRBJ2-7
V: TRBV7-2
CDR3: CASSLESGRVRYEQYF
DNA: TGTGCCAGCAGCTTAGAGAGCGGGAGGGTCCGATACGAGCAGTACTTC

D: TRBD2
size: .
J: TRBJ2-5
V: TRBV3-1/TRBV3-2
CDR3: CASSQRTSGRRETQYF
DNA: TGTGCCAGCAGCCAGCGGACTAGCGGGAGGCGAGAGACCCAGTACTTC

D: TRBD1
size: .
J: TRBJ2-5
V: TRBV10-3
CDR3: CAISEPRTGVETQYF
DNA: TGTGCCATCAGTGAGCCAAGGACAGGGGTGGAGACCCAGTACTTC

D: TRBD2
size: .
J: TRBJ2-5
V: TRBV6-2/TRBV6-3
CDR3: CASSPGLAGVETQYF
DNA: TGTGCCAGCAGCCCCGGACTAGCGGGAGTGGAGACCCAGTACTTC

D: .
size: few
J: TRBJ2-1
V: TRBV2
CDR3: CASSEIAQYNEQFF
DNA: TGTGCCAGCAGTGAAATAGCGCAGTACAATGAGCAGTTCTTC

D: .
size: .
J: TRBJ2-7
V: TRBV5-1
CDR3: CASSSDGTSPNEQYF
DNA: TGCGCCAGCAGCTCAGACGGGACTTCCCCCAACGAGCAGTACTTC

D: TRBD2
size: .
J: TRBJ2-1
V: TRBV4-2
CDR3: CASSQEVSRLAGNEQFF
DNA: TGTGCCAGCAGCCAAGAAGTATCGAGACTAGCGGGTAATGAGCAGTTCTTC

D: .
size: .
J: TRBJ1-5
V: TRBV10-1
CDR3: CASSTQGNGNQPQHF
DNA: TGCGCCAGCAGCACACAGGGAAATGGCAATCAGCCCCAGCATTTT

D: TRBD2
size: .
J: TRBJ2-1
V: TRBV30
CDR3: CAWIRVSGDLYNEQFF
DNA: TGTGCCTGGATTAGGGTTAGCGGGGACCTCTACAATGAGCAGTTCTTC

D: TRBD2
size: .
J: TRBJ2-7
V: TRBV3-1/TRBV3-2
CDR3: CASSQGGRGEQYF
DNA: TGTGCCAGCAGCCAAGGGGGGAGGGGCGAGCAGTACTTC

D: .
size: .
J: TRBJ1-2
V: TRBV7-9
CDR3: CASSLSSSYGYTF
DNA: TGTGCCAGCAGCTTATCTTCTTCCTATGGCTACACCTTC

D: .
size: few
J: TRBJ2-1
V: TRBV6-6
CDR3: CASMSRRGMSYNEQFF
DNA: TGTGCCAGCATGTCTCGACGGGGGATGTCCTACAATGAGCAGTTCTTC

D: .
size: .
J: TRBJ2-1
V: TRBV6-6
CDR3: CASSTENEQFF
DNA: TGTGCCAGCAGCACCGAGAATGAGCAGTTCTTC

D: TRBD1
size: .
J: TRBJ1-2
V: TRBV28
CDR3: CASRQTGGSDYGYTF
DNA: TGTGCCAGCAGACAAACAGGGGGCTCCGACTATGGCTACACCTTC

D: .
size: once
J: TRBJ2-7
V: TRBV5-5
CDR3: CASSLARDYEQYF
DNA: TGTGCCAGCAGCTTGGCCCGGGACTACGAGCAGTACTTC

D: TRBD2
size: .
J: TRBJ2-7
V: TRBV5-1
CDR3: CASSTGPSGSYEQYF
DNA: TGCGCCAGCAGTACAGGGCCTAGCGGGAGTTACGAGCAGTACTTC

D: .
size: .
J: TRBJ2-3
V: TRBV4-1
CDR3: CASSQSTSSTDTQYF
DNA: TGCGCCAGCAGCCAAAGCACGAGTAGCACAGATACGCAGTATTTT

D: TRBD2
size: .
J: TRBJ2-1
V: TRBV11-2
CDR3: CASSLDRLAGVRDEQFF
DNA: TGTGCCAGCAGCTTAGACCGGCTAGCGGGAGTACGCGATGAGCAGTTCTTC

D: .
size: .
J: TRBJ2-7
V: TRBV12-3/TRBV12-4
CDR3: CASSLPYEQYF
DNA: TGTGCCAGCAGTTTACCGTACGAGCAGTACTTC

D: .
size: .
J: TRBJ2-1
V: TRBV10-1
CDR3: CASRIGHSIFHEQFF
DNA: TGCGCCAGCAGGATTGGACACTCCATCTTTCATGAGCAGTTCTTC

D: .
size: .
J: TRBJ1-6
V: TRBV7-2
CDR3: CASSSTVFDNSPLHF
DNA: TGTGCCAGCAGCTCGACAGTTTTCGATAATTCACCCCTCCACTTT

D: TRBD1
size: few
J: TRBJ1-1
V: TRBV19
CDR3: CASSWGQGADTEAFF
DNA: TGTGCCAGTAGCTGGGGACAGGGGGCGGATACTGAAGCTTTCTTT

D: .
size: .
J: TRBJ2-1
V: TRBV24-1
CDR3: CATSTARLGYNEQFF
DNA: TGTGCCACCAGTACCGCGAGACTAGGGTACAATGAGCAGTTCTTC

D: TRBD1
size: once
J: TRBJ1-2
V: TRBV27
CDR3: CASRTGTGNGYTF
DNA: TGTGCCAGCAGAACCGGGACAGGGAATGGCTACACCTTC

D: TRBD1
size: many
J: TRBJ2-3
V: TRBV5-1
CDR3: CASSLGQGMTDTQYF
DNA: TGCGCCAGCAGCTTAGGACAGGGAATGACAGATACGCAGTATTTT

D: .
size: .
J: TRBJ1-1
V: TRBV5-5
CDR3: CASSRDGGNTEAFF
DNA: TGTGCCAGCAGCAGAGACGGGGGGAACACTGAAGCTTTCTTT

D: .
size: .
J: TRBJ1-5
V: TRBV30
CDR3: CACGGLSNQPQHF
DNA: TGTGCCTGCGGGGGGCTGAGCAATCAGCCCCAGCATTTT

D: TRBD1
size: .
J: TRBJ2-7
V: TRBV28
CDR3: CASTAPGQDSYEQYF
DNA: TGTGCCAGCACTGCCCCGGGACAGGACTCCTACGAGCAGTACTTC

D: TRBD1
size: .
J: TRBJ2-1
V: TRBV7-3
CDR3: CASSSGTGGEKFF
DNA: TGTGCCAGCAGTTCCGGGACAGGGGGTGAGAAGTTCTTC

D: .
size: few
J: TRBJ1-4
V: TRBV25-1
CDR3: CASSELRGSNEKLFF
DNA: TGTGCCAGCAGTGAATTGAGGGGGTCTAATGAAAAACTGTTTTTT

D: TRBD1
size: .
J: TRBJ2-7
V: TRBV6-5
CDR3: CASSSGQGAYEQYF
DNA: TGTGCCAGCAGTTCGGGACAGGGAGCCTACGAGCAGTACTTC

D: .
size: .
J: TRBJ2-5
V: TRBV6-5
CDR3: CASSRNQGQETQYF
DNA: TGTGCCAGCAGCAGAAACCAGGGGCAAGAGACCCAGTACTTC

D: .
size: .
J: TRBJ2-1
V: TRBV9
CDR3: CASSVVARSSYNEQFF
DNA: TGTGCCAGCAGCGTAGTTGCGCGGAGCTCCTACAATGAGCAGTTCTTC

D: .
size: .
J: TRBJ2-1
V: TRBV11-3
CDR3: CASSPGTSFYNEQFF
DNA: TGTGCCAGCAGCCCCGGGACTTCATTCTACAATGAGCAGTTCTTC

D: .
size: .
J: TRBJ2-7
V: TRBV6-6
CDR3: CASSDLKGHLSYEQYF
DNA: TGTGCCAGCAGTGACTTAAAGGGACACCTATCATACGAGCAGTACTTC

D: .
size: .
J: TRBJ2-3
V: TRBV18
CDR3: CASSPVGGSTDTQYF
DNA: TGTGCCAGCTCACCAGTCGGCGGGAGCACAGATACGCAGTATTTT

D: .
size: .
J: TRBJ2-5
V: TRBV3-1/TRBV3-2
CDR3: CASSRGWQETQYF
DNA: TGTGCCAGCAGCCGAGGGTGGCAAGAGACCCAGTACTTC